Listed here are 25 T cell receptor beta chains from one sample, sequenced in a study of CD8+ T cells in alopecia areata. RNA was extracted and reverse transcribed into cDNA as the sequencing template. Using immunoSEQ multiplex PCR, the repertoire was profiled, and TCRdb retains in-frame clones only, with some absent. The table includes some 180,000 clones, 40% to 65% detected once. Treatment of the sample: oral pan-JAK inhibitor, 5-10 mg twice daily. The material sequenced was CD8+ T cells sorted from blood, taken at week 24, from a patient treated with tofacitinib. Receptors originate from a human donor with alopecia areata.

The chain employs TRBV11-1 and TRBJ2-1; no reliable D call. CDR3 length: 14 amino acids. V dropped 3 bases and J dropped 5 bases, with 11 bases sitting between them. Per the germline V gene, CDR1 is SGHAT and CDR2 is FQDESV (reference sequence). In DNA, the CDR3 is TGTGCCAGCAGCTTGATTGGGAACAACAATGAGCAGTTCTTC. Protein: CASSLIGNNNEQFF.

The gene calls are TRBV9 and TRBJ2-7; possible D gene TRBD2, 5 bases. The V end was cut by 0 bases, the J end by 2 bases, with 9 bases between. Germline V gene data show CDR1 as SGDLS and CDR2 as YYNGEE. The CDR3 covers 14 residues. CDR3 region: CASSVGIAPYEQYF. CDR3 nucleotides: TGTGCCAGCAGCGTAGGAATAGCGCCCTACGAGCAGTACTTC.

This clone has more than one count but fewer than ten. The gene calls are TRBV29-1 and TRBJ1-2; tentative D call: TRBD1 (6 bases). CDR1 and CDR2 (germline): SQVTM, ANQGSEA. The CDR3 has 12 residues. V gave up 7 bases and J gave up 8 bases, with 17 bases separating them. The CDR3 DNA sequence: TGCAGCGCAAACGGGGCAGGGGAAGGCTACACCTTC. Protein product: CSANGAGEGYTF. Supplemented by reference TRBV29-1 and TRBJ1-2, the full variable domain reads SAVISQKPSRDICQRGTSLTIQCQVDSQVTMMFWYRQQPGQSLTLIATANQGSEATYESGFVIDKFPISRPNLTFSTLTVSNMSPEDSSIYLCSANGAGEGYTFGSGTRLTVV.

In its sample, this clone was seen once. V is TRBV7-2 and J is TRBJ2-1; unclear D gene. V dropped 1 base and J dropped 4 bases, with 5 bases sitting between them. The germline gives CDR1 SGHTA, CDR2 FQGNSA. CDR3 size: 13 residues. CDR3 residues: CASSLEQYNEQFF. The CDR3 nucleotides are TGTGCCAGCAGCTTAGAACAGTACAATGAGCAGTTCTTC.

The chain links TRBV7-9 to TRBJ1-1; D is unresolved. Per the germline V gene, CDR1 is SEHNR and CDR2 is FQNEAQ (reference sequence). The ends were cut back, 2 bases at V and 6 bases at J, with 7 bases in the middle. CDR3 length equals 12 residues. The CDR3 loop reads CASSLTFAEAFF. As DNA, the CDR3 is TGTGCCAGCAGCTTAACGTTCGCTGAAGCTTTCTTT.

The CDR3 DNA is TGCAGCGTTTTCGGGTCGGCAGGGAGGACTCTGGGCTACACCTTC. Translating it yields CSVFGSAGRTLGYTF. The J gene is TRBJ1-2, the V gene TRBV29-1; D may be TRBD1 (5 bases). The CDR3 sequence is 15 residues long. The V gene lost 5 bases and the J gene lost 8 bases, with 24 bases spanning the gap. Germline V CDR1 and CDR2: SQVTM, ANQGSEA.

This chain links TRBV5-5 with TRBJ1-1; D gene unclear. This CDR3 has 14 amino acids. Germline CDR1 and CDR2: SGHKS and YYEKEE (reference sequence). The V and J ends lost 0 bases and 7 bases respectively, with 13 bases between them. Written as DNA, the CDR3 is TGTGCCAGCAGCTTGGTTGGGCCGGAGGGTGAAGCTTTCTTT. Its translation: CASSLVGPEGEAFF. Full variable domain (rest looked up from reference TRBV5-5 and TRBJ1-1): DAGVTQSPTHLIKTRGQQVTLRCSPISGHKSVSWYQQVLGQGPQFIFQYYEKEERGRGNFPDRFSARQFPNYSSELNVNALLLGDSALYLCASSLVGPEGEAFFGQGTRLTVV.

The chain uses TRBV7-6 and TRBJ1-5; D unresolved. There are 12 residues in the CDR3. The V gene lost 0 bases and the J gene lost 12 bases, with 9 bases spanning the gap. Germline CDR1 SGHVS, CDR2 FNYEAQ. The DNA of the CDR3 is TGTGCCAGCAGCTTAGCGCGTGGGCGCCAGCATTTT. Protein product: CASSLARGRQHF.

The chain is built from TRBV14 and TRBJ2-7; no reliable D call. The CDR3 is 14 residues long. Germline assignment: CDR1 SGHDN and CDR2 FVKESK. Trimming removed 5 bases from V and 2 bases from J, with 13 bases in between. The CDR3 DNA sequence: TGTGCCAGCAGCTCCGAGGACGGGCCCTACGAGCAGTACTTC. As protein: CASSSEDGPYEQYF.

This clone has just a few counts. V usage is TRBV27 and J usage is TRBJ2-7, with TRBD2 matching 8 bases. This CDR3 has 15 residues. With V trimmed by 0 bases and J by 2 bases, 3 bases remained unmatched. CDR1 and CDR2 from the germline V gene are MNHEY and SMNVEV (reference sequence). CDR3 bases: TGTGCCAGCAGTTTATCTGGCGGGGGGACCTACGAGCAGTACTTC. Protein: CASSLSGGGTYEQYF.

As DNA, the CDR3 is TGCGCCAGCAGCCAGTCAGCCCGAAACTATGGCTACACCTTC. It codes for CASSQSARNYGYTF. The V call is TRBV4-1, the J call TRBJ1-2; no clear D gene. Germline V gene sequence: CDR1 MGHRA, CDR2 YSYEKL. Trimming removed 3 bases from V and 2 bases from J, with 10 bases in between. This CDR3 has 14 residues.

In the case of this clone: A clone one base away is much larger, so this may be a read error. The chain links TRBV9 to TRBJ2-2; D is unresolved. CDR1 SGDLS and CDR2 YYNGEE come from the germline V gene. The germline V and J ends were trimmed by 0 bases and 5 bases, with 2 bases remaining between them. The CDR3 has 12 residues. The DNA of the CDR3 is TGTGCCAGCAGCGTAGGGACCGGGGAGCTGTTTTTT. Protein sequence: CASSVGTGELFF.

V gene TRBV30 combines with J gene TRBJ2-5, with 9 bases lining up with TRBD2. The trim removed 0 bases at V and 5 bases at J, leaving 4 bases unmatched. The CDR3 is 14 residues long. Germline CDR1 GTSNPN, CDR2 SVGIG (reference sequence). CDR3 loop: CAWSVAGGGETQYF. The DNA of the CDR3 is TGTGCCTGGAGTGTAGCGGGGGGTGGGGAGACCCAGTACTTC.

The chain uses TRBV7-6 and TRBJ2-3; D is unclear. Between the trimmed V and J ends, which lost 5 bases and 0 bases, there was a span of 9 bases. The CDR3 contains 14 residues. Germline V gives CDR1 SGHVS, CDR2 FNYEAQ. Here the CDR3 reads CASSPKSSTDTQYF. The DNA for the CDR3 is TGTGCCAGCAGCCCGAAATCTAGCACAGATACGCAGTATTTT.

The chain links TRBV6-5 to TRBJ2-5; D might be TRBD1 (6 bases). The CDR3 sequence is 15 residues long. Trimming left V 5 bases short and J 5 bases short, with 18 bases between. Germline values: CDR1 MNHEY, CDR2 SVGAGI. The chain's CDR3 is CASSPGPVGAETQYF. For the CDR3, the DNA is TGTGCCAGCAGTCCGGGTCCCGTGGGGGCGGAGACCCAGTACTTC.

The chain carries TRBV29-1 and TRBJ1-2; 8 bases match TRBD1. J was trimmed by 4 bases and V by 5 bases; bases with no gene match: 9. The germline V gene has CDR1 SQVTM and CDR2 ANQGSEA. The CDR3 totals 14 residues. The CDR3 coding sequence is TGCAGCGTTCCACTCACTGACAGGGGCTATGGCTACACCTTC. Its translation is CSVPLTDRGYGYTF.

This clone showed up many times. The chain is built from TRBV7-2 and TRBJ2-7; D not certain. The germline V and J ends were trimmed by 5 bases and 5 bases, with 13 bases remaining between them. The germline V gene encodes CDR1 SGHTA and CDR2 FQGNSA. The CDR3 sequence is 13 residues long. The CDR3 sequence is CASSPMGYNEQYF. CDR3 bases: TGTGCCAGCAGCCCGATGGGCTATAACGAGCAGTACTTC.

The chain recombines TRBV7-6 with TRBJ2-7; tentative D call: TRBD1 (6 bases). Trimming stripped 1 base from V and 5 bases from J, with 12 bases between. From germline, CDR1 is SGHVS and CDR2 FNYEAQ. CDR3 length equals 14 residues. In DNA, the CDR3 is TGTGCCAGCAGCTTAGGGCTCGGGGACAACGAGCAGTACTTC. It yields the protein CASSLGLGDNEQYF.

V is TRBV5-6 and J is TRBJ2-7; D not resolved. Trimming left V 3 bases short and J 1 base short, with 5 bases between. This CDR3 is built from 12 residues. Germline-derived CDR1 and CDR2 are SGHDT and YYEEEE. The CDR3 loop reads CASSWGSYEQYF. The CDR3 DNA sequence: TGTGCCAGCAGCTGGGGATCCTACGAGCAGTACTTC.

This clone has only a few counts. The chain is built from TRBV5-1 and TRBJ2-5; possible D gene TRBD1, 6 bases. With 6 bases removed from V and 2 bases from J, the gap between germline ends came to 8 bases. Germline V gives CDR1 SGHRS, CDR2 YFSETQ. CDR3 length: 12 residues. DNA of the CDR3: TGCGCCAGCAAGACAGGTCAAGAGACCCAGTACTTC. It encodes CASKTGQETQYF. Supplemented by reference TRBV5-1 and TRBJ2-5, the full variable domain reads KAGVTQTPRYLIKTRGQQVTLSCSPISGHRSVSWYQQTPGQGLQFLFEYFSETQRNKGNFPGRFSGRQFSNSRSEMNVSTLELGDSALYLCASKTGQETQYFGPGTRLLVL.

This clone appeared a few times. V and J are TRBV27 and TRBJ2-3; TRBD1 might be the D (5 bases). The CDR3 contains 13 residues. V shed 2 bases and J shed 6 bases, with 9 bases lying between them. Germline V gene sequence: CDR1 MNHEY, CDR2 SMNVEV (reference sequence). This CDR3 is CASSLMGPDTQYF. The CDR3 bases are TGTGCCAGCAGTTTAATGGGGCCGGATACGCAGTATTTT.

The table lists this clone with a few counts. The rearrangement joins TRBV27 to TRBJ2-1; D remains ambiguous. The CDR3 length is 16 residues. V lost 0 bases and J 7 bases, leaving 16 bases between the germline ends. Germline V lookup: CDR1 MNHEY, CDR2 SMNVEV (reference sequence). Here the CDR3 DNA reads TGTGCCAGCAGTTTATCGAACGGATACCTGGGAAATGAGCAGTTCTTC. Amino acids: CASSLSNGYLGNEQFF.

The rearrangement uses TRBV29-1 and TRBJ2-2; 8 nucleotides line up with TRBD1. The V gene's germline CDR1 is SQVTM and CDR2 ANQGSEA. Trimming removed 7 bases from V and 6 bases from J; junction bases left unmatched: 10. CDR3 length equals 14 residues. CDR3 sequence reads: CSAESGQGAGELFF. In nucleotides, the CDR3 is TGCAGCGCGGAGAGCGGACAGGGAGCCGGGGAGCTGTTTTTT.

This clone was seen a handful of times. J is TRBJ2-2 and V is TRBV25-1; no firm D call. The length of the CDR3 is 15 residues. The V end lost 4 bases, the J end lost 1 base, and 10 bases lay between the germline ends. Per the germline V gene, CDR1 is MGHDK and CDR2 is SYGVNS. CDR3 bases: TGTGCCAGCAGTGGCGACTTGATGAACACCGGGGAGCTGTTTTTT. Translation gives CASSGDLMNTGELFF.

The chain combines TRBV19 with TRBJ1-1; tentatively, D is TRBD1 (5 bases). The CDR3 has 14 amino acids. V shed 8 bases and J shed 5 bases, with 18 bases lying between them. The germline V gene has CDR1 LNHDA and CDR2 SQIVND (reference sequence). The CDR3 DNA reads TGTGCCAGTGAATCCAGGGTTGGTTGGACTGAAGCTTTCTTT. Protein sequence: CASESRVGWTEAFF. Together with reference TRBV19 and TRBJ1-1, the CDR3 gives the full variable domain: DGGITQSPKYLFRKEGQNVTLSCEQNLNHDAMYWYRQDPGQGLRLIYYSQIVNDFQKGDIAEGYSVSREKKESFPLTVTSAQKNPTAFYLCASESRVGWTEAFFGQGTRLTVV.